Reported below is one T cell receptor beta chain. This record belongs to a study of blood T cell repertoires in COVID-19. The study drew participants aged about 18 to 95 years from some 23 US areas. Using immunoSEQ multiplex PCR, the repertoire was profiled, and TCRdb retains in-frame clones only, with some absent. Among about 270,000 clones listed, around 90% were seen once. The CDR3 is 15 amino acids. With 0 bases removed from V and 0 bases from J, the gap between germline ends came to 6 bases. The V gene's germline CDR1 is MNHEY and CDR2 SVGAGI. Sample: PBMCs or T cells enriched from blood (not recorded which). This chain joins TRBV6-5 and TRBJ2-4; D not resolved. The sequence came from a man between 40 and 49 years old who had been exposed to COVID-19. This chain's CDR3 is CASSYSALAKNIQYF. The CDR3 coding sequence is TGTGCCAGCAGTTACTCTGCACTAGCCAAAAACATTCAGTACTTC.